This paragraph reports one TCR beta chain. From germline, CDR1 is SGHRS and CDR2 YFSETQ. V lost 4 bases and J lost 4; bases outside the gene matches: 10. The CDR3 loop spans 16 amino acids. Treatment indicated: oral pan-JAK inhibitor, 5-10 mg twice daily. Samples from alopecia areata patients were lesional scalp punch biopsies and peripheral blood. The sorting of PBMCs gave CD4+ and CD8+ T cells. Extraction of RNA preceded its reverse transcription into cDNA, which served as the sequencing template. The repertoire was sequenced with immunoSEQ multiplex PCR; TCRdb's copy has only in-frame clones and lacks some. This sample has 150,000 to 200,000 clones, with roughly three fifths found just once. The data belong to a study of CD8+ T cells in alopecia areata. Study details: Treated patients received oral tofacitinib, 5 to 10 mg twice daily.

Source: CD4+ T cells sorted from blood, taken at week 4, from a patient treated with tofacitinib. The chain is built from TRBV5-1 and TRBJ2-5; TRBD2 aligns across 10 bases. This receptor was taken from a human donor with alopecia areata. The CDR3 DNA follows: TGCGCCAGCAGCACATACATAGCGGGGGGATTAGAGACCCAGTACTTC. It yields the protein CASSTYIAGGLETQYF.